This entry lists 27 T cell receptor beta chains sequenced from one sample in a study of blood T cells in healthy people across ages. The use of a sample-barcoded 5' primer and a J-beta primer mix characterized a second PCR of roughly 7 to 12 cycles. Using its own MiXCR run on the 5' RACE reads, TCRdb lists one record per CDR3 protein. In the table there are roughly 1,000,000 distinct CDR3 sequences, about 23% of which are singletons. The sample was also linked to a second study, of T cells of mothers and their children.

Sequenced sample: blood. These TCRs come from a girl aged 2 to 10 in good health.

This rearrangement joins TRBV29-1 to TRBJ1-2; 9 positions agree with TRBD1. Germline CDR1 and CDR2: SQVTM and ANQGSEA. The CDR3 is made up of 12 amino acids. The CDR3 protein is CGAGQGFGGYTF. In DNA form, the CDR3 reads TGCGGCGCAGGACAGGGGTTCGGTGGCTACACCTTC.

This clonotype was observed a few times. CDR3 sequence reads: CASTVGDTQYF. Written as DNA, the CDR3 is TGTGCCAGTACAGTCGGAGATACGCAGTATTTT. The chain combines TRBV19 with TRBJ2-3, with unresolved D. In germline, CDR1 is LNHDA, CDR2 SQIVND (reference sequence). V was cut by 7 bases and J by 5 bases, with 7 bases left in between. The CDR3 covers 11 residues.

The chain is built from TRBV28 and TRBJ2-5; tentatively, D is TRBD2 (5 bases). This CDR3 has 15 amino acids. Per germline, CDR1 MDHEN and CDR2 SYDVKM. The V and J ends lost 6 bases and 2 bases respectively, with 16 bases between them. CDR3 region: CASRPSFGSQETQYF. The CDR3, as DNA: TGTGCCAGCAGGCCCTCGTTTGGGAGTCAAGAGACCCAGTACTTC.

This clonotype turned up a few times. The CDR3 sequence: CSAVHSTSGAEQFF. For the CDR3, the DNA is TGCAGTGCTGTACATTCCACCTCGGGGGCTGAGCAGTTCTTC. The J gene is TRBJ2-5, the V gene TRBV20-1; TRBD1 or TRBD2 may be the D gene (6 bases each). The J call may be in error: the DNA end matches TRBJ2-1 better. The germline gives CDR1 DFQATT, CDR2 SNEGSKA (reference sequence). The CDR3 is 14 residues long.

This clonotype occurred once. The junction departs from germline at one end; a sequencing error may be responsible. The V gene is TRBV2, the J gene TRBJ2-7; no reliable D call. CDR3 size: 15 residues. The germline gives CDR1 SNHLY, CDR2 FYNNEI. CDR3 amino acids: CASSAAPLAITSSDF. Written as DNA, the CDR3 is TGTGCCAGCAGTGCGGCTCCCCTGGCCATAACGAGTTCGGACTTC.

The gene calls are TRBV3-1 and TRBJ1-2; perhaps TRBD1 as D (6 bases). V dropped 0 bases and J dropped 7 bases, with 9 bases sitting between them. The CDR3 contains 13 residues. CDR1 and CDR2 from the germline V gene are LGHDT and YNNKEL (reference sequence). The CDR3: CASSQEGARGYTF. As DNA, the CDR3 is TGTGCCAGCAGCCAAGAGGGGGCTCGTGGCTACACCTTC.

The chain combines TRBV11-3 with TRBJ2-2; D may be TRBD1 (5 bases). V gave up 7 bases and J gave up 2 bases, with 14 bases separating them. The CDR3 covers 15 residues. Germline V lookup: CDR1 SGHNT, CDR2 YENEEA. The CDR3 protein is CASKGQKVNTGELFF. The DNA for the CDR3 is TGTGCCAGCAAGGGGCAGAAAGTTAACACCGGGGAGCTGTTTTTT. Drawing the rest from reference TRBV11-3 and TRBJ2-2, the complete variable domain is EAGVVQSPRYKIIEKKQPVAFWCNPISGHNTLYWYLQNLGQGPELLIRYENEEAVDDSQLPKDRFSAERLKGVDSTLKIQPAELGDSAVYLCASKGQKVNTGELFFGEGSRLTVL.

Comments on this clonotype: This clone may be a read error of a much larger clone one base away. The genes are TRBV7-6 and TRBJ1-1; the D is unclear. Germline V gene sequence: CDR1 SGHVS, CDR2 FNYEAQ. The CDR3 spans 12 residues. Trimming shortened V by 1 base and J by 3 bases, and 3 bases separated the two germline ends. CDR3 in DNA: TGTGCCAGCAGCTTAGATGACACTGAAGCTTTCTTT. It encodes CASSLDDTEAFF. Combining the CDR3 with reference TRBV7-6 and TRBJ1-1 gives the whole variable domain GAGVSQSPRYKVTKRGQDVALRCDPISGHVSLYWYRQALGQGPEFLTYFNYEAQQDKSGLPNDRFSAERPEGSISTLTIQRTEQRDSAMYRCASSLDDTEAFFGQGTRLTVV.

The chain joins TRBV4-3 to TRBJ1-2; the match to TRBD1 covers 7 bases. Germline CDR1 reads LGHNA; CDR2 reads YSLEER. With V trimmed by 0 bases and J by 3 bases, 4 bases remained unmatched. This CDR3 contains 15 residues. The CDR3 nucleotides read TGCGCCAGCAGCCAAGAAACAGGGGTAGACTATGGCTACACCTTC. Translation gives CASSQETGVDYGYTF.

This clonotype was seen a few times. The chain links TRBV12-3 or TRBV12-4 to TRBJ1-1; the D gene is possibly TRBD1 (5 bases). Trimming pared 7 bases from V and 5 bases from J, leaving 23 bases between. This CDR3 has 16 amino acids. The CDR3 sequence: CASTSPGGGRLTEAFF. The CDR3 nucleotides are TGTGCCAGCACCTCCCCTGGGGGGGGACGGTTAACTGAAGCTTTCTTT.

V and J are TRBV7-9 and TRBJ2-1; a weak D match, TRBD1 (6 bases). The CDR3 contains 13 residues. Deletions cut 5 bases from V and 12 bases from J, with 17 bases between. Germline CDR1 is SEHNR and CDR2 is FQNEAQ (reference sequence). This CDR3 reads CASSLQGYLSQFF. The CDR3 bases are TGTGCCAGCAGCCTACAGGGCTACCTGTCGCAGTTCTTC.

This clonotype showed up just a few times. The rearrangement links TRBV20-1 to TRBJ2-3; TRBD2 agrees at 10 bases. Unmatched junction bases numbered 4, after V lost 3 bases and J lost 4 bases. CDR3 size: 14 residues. Germline CDR1 reads DFQATT; CDR2 reads SNEGSKA (reference sequence). The CDR3 spells CSASEREGPDTQYF. The CDR3, as DNA: TGCAGTGCTAGCGAGCGGGAGGGCCCAGATACGCAGTATTTT.

V and J are TRBV20-1 and TRBJ1-1, with a tentative D call TRBD1 (5 bases). Germline V gene data show CDR1 as DFQATT and CDR2 as SNEGSKA (reference sequence). Trimming removed 6 bases from V and 5 bases from J, with 16 bases in between. The CDR3 is 13 amino acids. The CDR3 here is CSAPKSGGTEAFF. For the CDR3, the DNA is TGCAGTGCACCCAAATCCGGGGGGACTGAAGCTTTCTTT.

This chain uses TRBV28 with TRBJ1-5; 7 nucleotides agree with TRBD1. V was pared by 1 base and J by 2 bases, with 2 bases of the junction left unmatched. This CDR3 spans 15 amino acids. Looked up from germline, CDR1 is MDHEN and CDR2 is SYDVKM. CDR3 sequence: CASSLYTGGNQPQHF. CDR3 in DNA: TGTGCCAGCAGTTTATATACAGGGGGCAATCAGCCCCAGCATTTT. Supplemented by reference TRBV28 and TRBJ1-5, the full variable domain reads DVKVTQSSRYLVKRTGEKVFLECVQDMDHENMFWYRQDPGLGLRLIYFSYDVKMKEKGDIPEGYSVSREKKERFSLILESASTNQTSMYLCASSLYTGGNQPQHFGDGTRLSIL.

This rearrangement joins TRBV7-8 to TRBJ2-6; no definite D call. V lost 5 bases, J lost 2 bases, and 10 bases lay in between. The CDR3 runs 15 residues. Germline CDR1 SGHVS, CDR2 FQNEAQ. The CDR3 protein is CASSPSKTGANVLTF. The CDR3 DNA reads as TGTGCCAGCAGCCCCTCCAAAACTGGGGCCAACGTCCTGACTTTC.

The chain joins TRBV15 to TRBJ1-1, with D possibly TRBD1 on 6 matching bases. V gave up 5 bases and J gave up 1 base, with 14 bases separating them. This CDR3 is 15 amino acids long. Germline assignment: CDR1 LNHNV and CDR2 YYDKDF (reference sequence). The DNA of the CDR3 is TGTGCCACCAGCCTCAGGGACACTAGGAACACTGAAGCTTTCTTT. This translates into CATSLRDTRNTEAFF.

The CDR3 is CASSFSGSPNQPQHF. The CDR3 DNA sequence: TGCGCCAGCAGCTTTTCGGGTTCCCCCAATCAGCCCCAGCATTTT. The chain combines TRBV5-1 with TRBJ1-5; no clear D. With 2 bases removed from V and 3 bases from J, the gap between germline ends came to 12 bases. This CDR3 is 15 amino acids long. Germline V lookup: CDR1 SGHRS, CDR2 YFSETQ.

The chain couples TRBV7-2 to TRBJ2-7; D is uncertain. V was trimmed by 3 bases and J by 6 bases, leaving 9 bases between them. Germline V gives CDR1 SGHTA, CDR2 FQGNSA. CDR3 length: 12 residues. The CDR3 DNA is TGTGCCAGCAGCTTCCCCCTCGGCGAGCAGTACTTC. Its translation is CASSFPLGEQYF.

Concerning this clonotype itself: An end of the junction does not agree with germline; a read error may underlie this. The chain links TRBV10-3 to TRBJ2-1; D unresolved. Germline V gene lookup returns CDR1 ENHRY and CDR2 SYGVKD. This CDR3 comprises 13 residues. CDR3 protein: CPISIERYNEQFF. The DNA for the CDR3 is TGTCCCATCTCTATCGAGCGCTACAATGAGCAGTTCTTC.

V usage is TRBV10-3 and J usage is TRBJ1-1; TRBD1 is a possible D gene (6 bases). The V gene lost 4 bases and the J gene lost 2 bases, with 14 bases spanning the gap. Germline V CDR1 and CDR2: ENHRY, SYGVKD. The length of the CDR3 is 15 residues. CDR3 sequence (DNA): TGTGCCATCAGTGGGGGCGGGACATCCAACACTGAAGCTTTCTTT. Encoded protein: CAISGGGTSNTEAFF.

This clonotype has only a few counts. The chain links TRBV24-1 to TRBJ2-3; either TRBD1 or TRBD2 may supply D (6 bases each). This CDR3 region has 14 residues. Trimming left V 4 bases short and J 10 bases short, with 17 bases between. The germline V gene encodes CDR1 KGHDR and CDR2 SFDVKD. The CDR3, as DNA: TGTGCCACCAGTGACCCCCGGGGGCTTTCCTCGCAGTATTTT. Translating gives CATSDPRGLSSQYF.

This chain connects TRBV28 to TRBJ2-6, with 9 nucleotides matching TRBD2. The CDR3 is 17 residues long. Germline V lookup: CDR1 MDHEN, CDR2 SYDVKM. J lost 1 base, V lost 11 bases, and 12 bases had no gene match. The CDR3 region is CAAQIPSGRSGANVLTF. CDR3 DNA sequence: TGTGCCGCCCAAATCCCCAGCGGGAGGTCTGGGGCCAACGTCCTGACTTTC.

The chain employs TRBV5-1 and TRBJ2-2; D uncertain. Germline loops: CDR1 SGHRS, CDR2 YFSETQ. The CDR3 extends over 15 amino acids. Trimming removed 4 bases at V and 4 bases at J, with 14 bases between. The CDR3 sequence is CASSRTELGTGELFF. The DNA for the CDR3 is TGCGCCAGCAGCCGGACGGAGCTAGGCACCGGGGAGCTGTTTTTT.

This clonotype was counted between two and nine times. The chain recombines TRBV20-1 with TRBJ2-5; no clear D. From germline, CDR1 is DFQATT and CDR2 SNEGSKA (reference sequence). Trimming cost V 3 bases and J 4 bases, with 6 bases left between them. The CDR3 extends over 11 amino acids. CDR3 coding DNA: TGCAGTGCTAGGGGTTTAGAGACCCAGTACTTC. This encodes CSARGLETQYF.

The chain links TRBV12-3 or TRBV12-4 to TRBJ1-4, with D unresolved. Trimming shortened V by 9 bases and J by 8 bases, and 22 bases separated the two germline ends. The CDR3 has 15 residues. For the CDR3, the DNA is TGTGCCAGTCGATTCGATGTGTGGCTAGGCGAAAAACTGTTTTTT. Translation gives CASRFDVWLGEKLFF.

J is TRBJ2-7 and V is TRBV20-1; 9 bases align to TRBD1. This CDR3 is built from 16 residues. Per germline, CDR1 DFQATT and CDR2 SNEGSKA (reference sequence). The trim removed 4 bases at V and 0 bases at J, leaving 10 bases unmatched. The CDR3 loop is CSAILPGQGTSYEQYF. CDR3 sequence (DNA): TGCAGTGCTATACTTCCGGGACAGGGTACCTCCTACGAGCAGTACTTC.

V usage is TRBV28 and J usage is TRBJ2-3; a weak D match, TRBD1 (6 bases). The germline V gene encodes CDR1 MDHEN and CDR2 SYDVKM. This CDR3 is 18 amino acids long. Trimming left V 3 bases short and J 0 bases short, with 19 bases between. The CDR3 nucleotides are TGTGCCAGCAGTTTGGTTCCCTTGGGGGCCTCCAGCACAGATACGCAGTATTTT. It translates to CASSLVPLGASSTDTQYF.